The present T cell receptor (beta chain) was sequenced within a study of Ad26.COV2.S vaccination and SARS-CoV-2 variants. V was clipped by 6 bases and J by 2 bases, with 10 bases between them. Germline V CDR1 and CDR2: LGHNT, FRNRAP. This CDR3 comprises 13 residues. The table came from immunoSEQ multiplex PCR; TCRdb's copy has only in-frame clones and leaves some out. The data contain about 680,000 clones, 89% of them singletons. Treatment described: approximately 18 received Ad26.COV2.S at low or high dose, single or two shots; about 5 received placebo; per-sample allocation not given. Specimens were obtained on day 63 following the first vaccine or placebo injection. This adult donor, from Boston, was 18-55 years old.

This clonotype was sampled from a person aged 18 to 65 who received the Ad26.COV2.S COVID-19 vaccine or a placebo. The specimen was peripheral blood, collected in a trial of Ad26.COV2.S vaccine versus placebo. The chain joins TRBV12-5 to TRBJ1-1, with TRBD1 as a possible D gene (6 bases). The DNA of the CDR3 is TGTGCTAGTGGAGCGGACAGAAACACTGAAGCTTTCTTT. It translates to CASGADRNTEAFF.